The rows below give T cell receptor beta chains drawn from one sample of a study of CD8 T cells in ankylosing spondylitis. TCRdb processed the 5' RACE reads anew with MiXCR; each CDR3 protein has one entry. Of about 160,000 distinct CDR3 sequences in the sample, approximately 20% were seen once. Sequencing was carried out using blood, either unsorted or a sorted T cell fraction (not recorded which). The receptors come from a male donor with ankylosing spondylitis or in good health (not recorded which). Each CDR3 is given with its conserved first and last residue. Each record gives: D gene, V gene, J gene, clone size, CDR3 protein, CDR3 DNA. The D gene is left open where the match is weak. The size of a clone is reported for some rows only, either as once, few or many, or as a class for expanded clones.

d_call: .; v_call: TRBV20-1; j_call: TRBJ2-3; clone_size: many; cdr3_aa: CSARVGGDTQYF; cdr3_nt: TGCAGTGCTAGAGTCGGAGGAGATACGCAGTATTTT
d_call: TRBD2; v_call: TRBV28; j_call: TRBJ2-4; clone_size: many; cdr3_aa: CASKAGGNIQYF; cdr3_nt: TGTGCCAGCAAGGCGGGAGGGAACATTCAGTACTTC
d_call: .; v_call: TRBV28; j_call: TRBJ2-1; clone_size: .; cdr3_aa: CASRTPQGVASYNEQFF; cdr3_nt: TGTGCCAGCAGAACCCCACAGGGTGTAGCATCCTACAATGAGCAGTTCTTC
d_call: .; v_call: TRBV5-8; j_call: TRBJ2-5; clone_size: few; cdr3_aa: CASSTTGRETQYF; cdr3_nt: TGTGCCAGCAGCACGACAGGGAGGGAGACCCAGTACTTC
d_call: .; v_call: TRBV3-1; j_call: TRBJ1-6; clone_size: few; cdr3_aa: CASSQDWRTPLHF; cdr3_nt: TGTGCCAGCAGCCAAGATTGGCGTACACCCCTCCACTTT
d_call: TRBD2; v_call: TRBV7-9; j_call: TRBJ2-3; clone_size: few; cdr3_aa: CASPPLASGTTDTQYF; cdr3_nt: TGTGCCAGCCCTCCCCTAGCTAGCGGGACGACAGATACGCAGTATTTT
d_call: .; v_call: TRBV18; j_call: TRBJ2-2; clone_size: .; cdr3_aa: CASSPPVGELFF; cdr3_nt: TGTGCCAGCTCACCACCGGTCGGGGAGCTGTTTTTT
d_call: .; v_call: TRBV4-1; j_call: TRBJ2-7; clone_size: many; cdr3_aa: CASSQSPGSSYEQYF; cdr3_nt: TGCGCCAGCAGCCAAAGCCCCGGAAGCTCCTACGAGCAGTACTTC
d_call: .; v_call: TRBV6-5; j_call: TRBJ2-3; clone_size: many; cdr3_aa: CASGWGADTQYF; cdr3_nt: TGTGCCAGCGGATGGGGCGCAGATACGCAGTATTTT
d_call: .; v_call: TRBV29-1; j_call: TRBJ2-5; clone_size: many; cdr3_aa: CSANRVQETQYF; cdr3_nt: TGCAGCGCCAACCGAGTCCAAGAGACCCAGTACTTC
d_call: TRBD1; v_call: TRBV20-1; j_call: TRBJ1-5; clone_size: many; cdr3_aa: CSATGVLLDQPQHF; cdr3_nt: TGCAGTGCGACAGGGGTCCTCCTGGATCAGCCCCAGCATTTT
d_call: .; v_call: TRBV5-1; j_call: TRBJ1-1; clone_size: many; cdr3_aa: CASRPWMNTEAFF; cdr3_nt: TGCGCCAGCAGGCCTTGGATGAACACTGAAGCTTTCTTT
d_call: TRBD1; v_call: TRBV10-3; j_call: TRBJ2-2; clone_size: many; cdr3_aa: CAIRGTGRTGELFF; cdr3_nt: TGTGCCATCAGGGGGACAGGGAGAACCGGGGAGCTGTTTTTT
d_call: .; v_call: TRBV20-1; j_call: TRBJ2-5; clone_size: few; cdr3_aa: CSASPMVGQQETQYF; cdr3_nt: TGCAGTGCTAGTCCAATGGTGGGTCAGCAAGAGACCCAGTACTTC
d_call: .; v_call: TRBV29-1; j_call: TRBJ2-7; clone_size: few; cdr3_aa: CSVGRVSYEQYF; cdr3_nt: TGCAGCGTTGGTCGGGTTTCCTACGAGCAGTACTTC
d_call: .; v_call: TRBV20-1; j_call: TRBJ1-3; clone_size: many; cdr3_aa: CSASTGHSSGNTIYF; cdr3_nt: TGCAGTGCTAGTACAGGGCATAGCTCTGGAAACACCATATATTTT
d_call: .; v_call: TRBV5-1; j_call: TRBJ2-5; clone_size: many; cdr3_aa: CASSFLGAHAQETQYF; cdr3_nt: TGCGCCAGCAGCTTTTTGGGGGCGCACGCCCAAGAGACCCAGTACTTC
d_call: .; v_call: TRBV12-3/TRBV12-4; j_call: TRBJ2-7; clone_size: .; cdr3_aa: CASSGLRTDHYEQYF; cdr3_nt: TGTGCCAGCAGTGGTCTCAGGACAGACCACTACGAGCAGTACTTC
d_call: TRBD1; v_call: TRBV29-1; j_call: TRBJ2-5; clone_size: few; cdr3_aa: CSVVDRGQETQYF; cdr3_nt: TGCAGCGTTGTGGACAGGGGACAGGAGACCCAGTACTTC
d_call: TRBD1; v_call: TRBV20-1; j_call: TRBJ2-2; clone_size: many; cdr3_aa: CSAGTGRSTGELFF; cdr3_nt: TGCAGTGCTGGGACAGGGCGGAGCACCGGGGAGCTGTTTTTT
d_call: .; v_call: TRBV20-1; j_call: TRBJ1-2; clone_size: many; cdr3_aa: CSAPGHNYGYTF; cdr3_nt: TGCAGTGCTCCGGGACATAACTATGGCTACACCTTC
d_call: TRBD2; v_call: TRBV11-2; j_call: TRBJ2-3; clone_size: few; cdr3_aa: CASSPRAGGTDTQYF; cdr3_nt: TGTGCCAGCAGCCCCAGAGCGGGAGGCACAGATACGCAGTATTTT
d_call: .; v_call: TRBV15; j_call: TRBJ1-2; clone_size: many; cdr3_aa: CATSRDLNRAGYTF; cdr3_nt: TGTGCCACCAGCAGAGATCTGAACAGGGCCGGCTACACCTTC
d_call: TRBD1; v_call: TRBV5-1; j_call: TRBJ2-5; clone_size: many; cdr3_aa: CASSSTGAQETQYF; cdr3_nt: TGCGCCAGCAGTTCGACAGGGGCGCAAGAGACCCAGTACTTC
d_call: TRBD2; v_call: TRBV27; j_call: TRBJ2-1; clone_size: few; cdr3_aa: CASSLKKTSGGYNEQFF; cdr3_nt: TGTGCCAGCAGTTTAAAGAAAACTAGCGGGGGCTACAATGAGCAGTTCTTC
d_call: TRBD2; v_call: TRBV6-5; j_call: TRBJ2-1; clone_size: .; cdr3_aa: CASNYSIEASGINEQFF; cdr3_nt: TGTGCCAGCAATTACTCGATCGAGGCTAGCGGGATCAATGAGCAGTTCTTC
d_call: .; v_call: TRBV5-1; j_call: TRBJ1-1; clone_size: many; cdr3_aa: CASSLAGMQTEAFF; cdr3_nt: TGCGCCAGCAGCTTGGCAGGGATGCAGACTGAAGCTTTCTTT
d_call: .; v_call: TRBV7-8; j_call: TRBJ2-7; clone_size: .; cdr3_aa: CASIPDGLYEQYF; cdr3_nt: TGTGCCAGCATCCCGGACGGCCTCTACGAGCAGTACTTC
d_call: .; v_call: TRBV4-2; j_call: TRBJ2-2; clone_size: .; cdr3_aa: CASSQPNLGGTGELFF; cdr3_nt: TGTGCCAGCAGCCAGCCCAACCTCGGGGGCACCGGGGAGCTGTTTTTT
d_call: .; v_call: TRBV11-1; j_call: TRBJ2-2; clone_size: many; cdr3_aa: CASSFFAGPNTGELFF; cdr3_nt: TGTGCCAGCAGCTTTTTCGCGGGACCTAACACCGGGGAGCTGTTTTTT
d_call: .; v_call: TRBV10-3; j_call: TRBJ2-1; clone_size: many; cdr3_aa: CAIKDRGRSYNEQFF; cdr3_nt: TGTGCCATCAAAGATCGCGGACGCTCCTACAATGAGCAGTTCTTC
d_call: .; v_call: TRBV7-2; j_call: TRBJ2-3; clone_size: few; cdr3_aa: CASSTTPALEQYF; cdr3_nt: TGTGCCAGCAGCACTACCCCGGCGCTGGAGCAGTATTTT
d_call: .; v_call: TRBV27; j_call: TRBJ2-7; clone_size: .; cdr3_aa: CASGGGFAYEQYF; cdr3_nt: TGTGCCAGCGGGGGAGGATTCGCCTACGAGCAGTACTTC
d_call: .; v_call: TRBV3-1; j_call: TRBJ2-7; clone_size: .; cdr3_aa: CASSQGGQEPYEQYF; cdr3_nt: TGTGCCAGCAGCCAAGGAGGGCAAGAGCCCTACGAGCAGTACTTC
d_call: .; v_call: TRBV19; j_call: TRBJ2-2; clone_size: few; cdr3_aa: CASRVDGNTGELFF; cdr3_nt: TGTGCCAGTAGAGTGGACGGGAACACCGGGGAGCTGTTTTTT
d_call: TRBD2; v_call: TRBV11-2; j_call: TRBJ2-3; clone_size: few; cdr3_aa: CASSLSGNSDTQYF; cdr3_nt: TGTGCCAGCAGCTTGAGCGGGAACTCAGATACGCAGTATTTT
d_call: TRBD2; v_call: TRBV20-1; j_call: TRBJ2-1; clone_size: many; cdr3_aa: CSARDAQRGGYEQFF; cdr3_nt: TGCAGTGCTAGAGATGCCCAGCGGGGAGGATATGAGCAGTTCTTC
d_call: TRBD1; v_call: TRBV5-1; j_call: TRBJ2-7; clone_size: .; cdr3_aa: CASSPPGQYSYEQYF; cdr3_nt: TGCGCCAGCAGTCCGCCGGGACAGTACTCCTACGAGCAGTACTTC
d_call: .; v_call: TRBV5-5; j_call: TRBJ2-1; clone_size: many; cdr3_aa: CASGSRADYNEQFF; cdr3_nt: TGTGCCAGCGGTTCTAGAGCCGACTACAATGAGCAGTTCTTC
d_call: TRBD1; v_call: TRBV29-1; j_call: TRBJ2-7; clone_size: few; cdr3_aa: CSVGDRTYVQYF; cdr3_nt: TGCAGCGTTGGGGACAGAACCTATGTGCAGTACTTC
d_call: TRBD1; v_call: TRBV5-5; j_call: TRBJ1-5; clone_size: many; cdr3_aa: CASSPDDRGYQPQHF; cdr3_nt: TGTGCCAGCAGCCCCGACGACAGGGGATATCAGCCCCAGCATTTT
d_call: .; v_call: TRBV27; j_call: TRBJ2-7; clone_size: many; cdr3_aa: CASSSRGPDWEQYF; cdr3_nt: TGTGCCAGCAGTTCCCGAGGACCAGACTGGGAGCAGTACTTC
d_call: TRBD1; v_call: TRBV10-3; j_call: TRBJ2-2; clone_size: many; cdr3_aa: CAITSRGTGELFF; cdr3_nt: TGTGCCATCACGTCCAGGGGGACCGGGGAGCTGTTTTTT
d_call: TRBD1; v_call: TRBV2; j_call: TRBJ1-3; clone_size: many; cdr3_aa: CASSETGAAVSGNTIYF; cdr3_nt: TGTGCCAGCAGTGAAACAGGGGCCGCCGTCTCTGGAAACACCATATATTTT
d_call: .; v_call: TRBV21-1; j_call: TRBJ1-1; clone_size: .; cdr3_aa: CASSHRAGGCTEAFF; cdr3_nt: TGTGCCAGCAGCCATCGGGCAGGGGGCTGCACTGAAGCTTTCTTT